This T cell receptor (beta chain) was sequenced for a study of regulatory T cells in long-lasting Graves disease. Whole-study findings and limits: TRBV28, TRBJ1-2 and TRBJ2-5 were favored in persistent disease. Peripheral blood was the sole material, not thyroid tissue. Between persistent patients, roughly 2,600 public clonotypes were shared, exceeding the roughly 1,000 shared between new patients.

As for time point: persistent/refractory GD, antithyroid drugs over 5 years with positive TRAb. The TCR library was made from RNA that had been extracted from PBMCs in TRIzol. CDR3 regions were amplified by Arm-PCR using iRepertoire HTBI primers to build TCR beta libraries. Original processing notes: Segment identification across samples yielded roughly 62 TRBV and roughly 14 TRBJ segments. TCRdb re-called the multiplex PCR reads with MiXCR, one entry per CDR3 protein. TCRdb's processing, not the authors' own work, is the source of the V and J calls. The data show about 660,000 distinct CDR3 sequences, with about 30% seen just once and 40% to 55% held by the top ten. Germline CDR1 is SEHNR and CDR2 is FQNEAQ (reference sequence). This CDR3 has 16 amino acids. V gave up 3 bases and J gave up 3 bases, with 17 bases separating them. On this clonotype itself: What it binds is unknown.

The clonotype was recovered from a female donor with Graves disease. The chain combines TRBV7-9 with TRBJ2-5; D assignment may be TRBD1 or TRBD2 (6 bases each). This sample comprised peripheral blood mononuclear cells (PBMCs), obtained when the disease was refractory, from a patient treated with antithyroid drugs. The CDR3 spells CASSFNGGGSKETQYF. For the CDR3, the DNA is TGTGCCAGCAGCTTCAATGGAGGGGGATCCAAAGAGACCCAGTACTTC.